What follows are 16 T cell receptor beta chains derived from one specimen sequenced in a study of identical twins. TCRdb re-called the 5' RACE reads through MiXCR, storing one row per CDR3 protein. The repertoire has some 900,000 distinct CDR3 sequences, roughly an eighth of them found once; the top ten carry roughly 1.5%. The same data also contributed to another study, on yellow fever vaccine responses in identical twins.

The source material was PBMCs. The receptors derive from a young woman in good health.

In this sample, this clonotype turned up many times. The V gene is TRBV4-1, the J gene TRBJ2-5; TRBD1 is a possible D gene (5 bases). The V end was cut by 1 base, the J end by 3 bases, with 6 bases between. This CDR3 is 13 amino acids long. The germline V gene encodes CDR1 MGHRA and CDR2 YSYEKL. CDR3 sequence (DNA): TGCGCCAGCAGCCAAGCAGGGAAAGAGACCCAGTACTTC. Its protein is CASSQAGKETQYF.

This rearrangement joins TRBV4-1 to TRBJ2-4; the match to TRBD1 covers 7 bases. Looked up from germline, CDR1 is MGHRA and CDR2 is YSYEKL. CDR3 length: 15 residues. J lost 4 bases, V lost 0 bases, and 3 bases had no gene match. The CDR3 DNA reads TGCGCCAGCAGCCAAGATTTGGGACAGAAAAACATTCAGTACTTC. Protein: CASSQDLGQKNIQYF.

This clonotype came up many times. The V and J genes are TRBV28 and TRBJ2-7, with D possibly TRBD2 on 5 matching bases. CDR1 is MDHEN and CDR2 is SYDVKM in the germline V gene. The CDR3 covers 15 residues. V gave up 4 bases and J gave up 5 bases, with 18 bases separating them. DNA for the CDR3: TGTGCCAGCAGTTACTTTCGACTACATGGGAACGAGCAGTACTTC. Its translation: CASSYFRLHGNEQYF.

This clonotype has only a few counts. The rearrangement joins TRBV21-1 to TRBJ2-5; no DNA check was done on the table's D call, TRBD1. TRBV21-1 is a pseudogene segment. The CDR3 loop spans 15 amino acids. CDR3 in amino acids: CASSKELGRQETQYF. For the CDR3, the DNA is TGTGCCAGCAGCAAAGAATTAGGGCGGCAAGAGACCCAGTACTTC.

This chain joins TRBV27 and TRBJ2-1, with 7 bases fitting TRBD1. CDR1 is MNHEY, CDR2 SMNVEV, per germline (reference sequence). V was pared by 6 bases and J by 1 base, with 6 bases of the junction left unmatched. This CDR3 has 15 amino acids. This chain's CDR3 is CASSWRQGSYNEQFF. CDR3 nucleotides: TGTGCCAGCAGCTGGCGACAGGGATCCTACAATGAGCAGTTCTTC.

The sample holds a few counts of this clonotype. The chain carries TRBV2 and TRBJ2-1; 8 nucleotides agree with TRBD1. CDR3 size: 16 residues. V lost 5 bases, J lost 1 base, and 7 bases stayed unmatched. Germline V gene data show CDR1 as SNHLY and CDR2 as FYNNEI. CDR3 residues: CASSSRQGRSYNEQFF. The CDR3 bases are TGTGCCAGCAGTTCCCGACAGGGGAGATCCTACAATGAGCAGTTCTTC. The full variable domain, in which reference TRBV2 and TRBJ2-1 provide the parts outside the CDR3, is EPEVTQTPSHQVTQMGQEVILRCVPISNHLYFYWYRQILGQKVEFLVSFYNNEISEKSEIFDDQFSVERPDGSNFTLKIRSTKLEDSAMYFCASSSRQGRSYNEQFFGPGTRLTVL.

This clonotype was seen a few times. This rearrangement joins TRBV10-3 to TRBJ1-6; TRBD1 might be the D (5 bases). V was trimmed by 0 bases and J by 6 bases, leaving 15 bases between them. The CDR3 totals 17 residues. Germline V gene sequence: CDR1 ENHRY, CDR2 SYGVKD. CDR3 coding DNA: TGTGCCATCAGTGAGTCGGTGACGGGGACCACTAATTCACCCCTCCACTTT. Translated, it gives CAISESVTGTTNSPLHF.

The rearrangement joins TRBV27 to TRBJ2-5, with D unclear. From germline, CDR1 is MNHEY and CDR2 SMNVEV (reference sequence). CDR3 length equals 14 residues. The V and J ends lost 3 bases and 2 bases respectively, with 10 bases between them. The chain's CDR3 is CASSFDPEQETQYF. The CDR3 DNA is TGTGCCAGCAGTTTCGACCCAGAGCAAGAGACCCAGTACTTC.

Only a few counts were recorded for this clonotype. This sequence joins TRBV5-1 and TRBJ2-2; D unclear. Per the germline V gene, CDR1 is SGHRS and CDR2 is YFSETQ. CDR3 size: 17 residues. V was trimmed by 0 bases and J by 6 bases, leaving 18 bases between them. This chain's CDR3 is CASSLEPYAGWSGELFF. The CDR3 DNA is TGCGCCAGCAGCTTGGAGCCCTATGCTGGGTGGTCCGGGGAGCTGTTTTTT.

In its sample, this clonotype was seen once. The V and J genes are TRBV24-1 and TRBJ2-1; 11 nucleotides agree with TRBD2. Germline CDR1 and CDR2: KGHDR and SFDVKD. The CDR3 loop spans 16 amino acids. The junction had 3 bases not matched to a gene; V was cut back by 3 bases and J by 3 bases. The CDR3 is CATSDTTSGDYNEQFF. CDR3 sequence (DNA): TGTGCCACCAGTGATACGACTAGCGGGGACTACAATGAGCAGTTCTTC.

This clonotype was seen repeatedly, ten times or more. This CDR3 reads CASSLLAGTSGEQYF. The DNA for the CDR3 is TGCGCCAGCAGCTTGTTGGCCGGGACTAGCGGGGAGCAGTACTTC. This chain joins TRBV5-1 and TRBJ2-7, with TRBD2 matching 12 bases. The CDR3 has 15 residues. The germline gives CDR1 SGHRS, CDR2 YFSETQ. J gave up 7 bases and V 1 base, and 6 bases lay outside the gene matches.

This clonotype has a count of ten or more. The chain carries TRBV15 and TRBJ2-3, with D possibly matching TRBD1 (6 bases). The V gene lost 0 bases and the J gene lost 7 bases, with 11 bases spanning the gap. Germline-derived CDR1 and CDR2 are LNHNV and YYDKDF (reference sequence). This CDR3 region has 14 residues. CDR3 nucleotide sequence: TGTGCCACCAGCAGAGAAGGCCAGGGGAATACGCAGTATTTT. Translating gives CATSREGQGNTQYF.

This clonotype was seen a few times. The chain uses TRBV29-1 and TRBJ2-1; 7 bases fit TRBD2. The germline V gene encodes CDR1 SQVTM and CDR2 ANQGSEA. Trimming took 8 bases from V and 9 from J; bases not matched to a gene: 7. The CDR3 runs 11 residues. The CDR3 DNA reads TGCAGCTCCTGGGAGGGTGGTGAGCAGTTCTTC. As protein: CSSWEGGEQFF.

This clonotype was detected a few times. This chain links TRBV12-3 or TRBV12-4 with TRBJ1-2; D may be TRBD1 (6 bases). V gave up 5 bases and J gave up 2 bases, with 12 bases separating them. This CDR3 is 14 amino acids long. The CDR3 reads CASSITGTNYGYTF. The CDR3 nucleotides are TGTGCCAGCAGTATAACCGGGACAAACTATGGCTACACCTTC.

This chain links TRBV3-1 with TRBJ2-3, with TRBD2 as a possible D gene (6 bases). In germline, CDR1 is LGHDT, CDR2 YNNKEL (reference sequence). The CDR3 sequence is 14 residues long. Trimming removed 3 bases from V and 3 bases from J, with 10 bases in between. The CDR3 DNA is TGTGCCAGCAGCCAGATCGGGAGTACAGATACGCAGTATTTT. Translating it yields CASSQIGSTDTQYF.

Only a few counts were recorded for this clonotype. The chain combines TRBV3-1 with TRBJ2-1; 7 bases fit TRBD1. CDR1 and CDR2 from the germline V gene are LGHDT and YNNKEL (reference sequence). The CDR3 runs to 18 residues. V was clipped by 4 bases and J by 0 bases; unmatched bases: 12. In DNA form, the CDR3 reads TGTGCCAGCAGCCCGACACCATCCGGACAGGACTCCTACAATGAGCAGTTCTTC. It specifies CASSPTPSGQDSYNEQFF.